This T cell receptor beta chain was sequenced in a study of OX40 agonist ivuxolimab in advanced cancers. Study-wide results and caveats: The authors also found low normalized T-cell clonal expansion in some nonresponders.

Concerning this clone: Antigen: not known. At one of its ends the junction is not consistent with the germline gene, which may arise from a read error.

The germline gives CDR1 MNHEY, CDR2 SVGAGI. The CDR3 sequence is 15 residues long. Generated by immunoSEQ multiplex PCR, the TCRdb table keeps only in-frame clones and is missing some. The sample holds under 85,000 clones, more than 75% seen once. Sample: CD4+ or CD8+ T cells sorted from blood, taken in a trial of the OX40 agonist ivuxolimab. The TCR originated in an adult with an advanced solid tumor such as melanoma, head and neck, liver or kidney cancer. This sequence joins TRBV6-5 and TRBJ1-2; D perhaps matches TRBD1 (5 bases). CDR3: CAGSSGGVGARGYTF. The CDR3, as DNA: TGTGCCGGCAGTTCCGGAGGGGTTGGGGCGAGGGGCTACACCTTC.